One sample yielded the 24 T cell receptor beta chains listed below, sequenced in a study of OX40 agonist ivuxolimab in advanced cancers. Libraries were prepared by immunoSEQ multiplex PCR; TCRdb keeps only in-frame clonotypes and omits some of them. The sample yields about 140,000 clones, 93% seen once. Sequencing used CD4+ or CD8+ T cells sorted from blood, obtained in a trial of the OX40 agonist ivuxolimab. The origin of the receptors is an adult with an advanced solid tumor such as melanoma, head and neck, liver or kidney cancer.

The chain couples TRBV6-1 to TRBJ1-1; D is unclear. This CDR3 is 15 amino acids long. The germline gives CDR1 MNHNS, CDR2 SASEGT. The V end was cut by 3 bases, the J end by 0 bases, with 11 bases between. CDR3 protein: CASSEYGQLNTEAFF. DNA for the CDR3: TGTGCCAGCAGTGAGTATGGTCAGTTGAACACTGAAGCTTTCTTT.

In DNA form, the CDR3 reads TGTGCCAGCCCCCCAGTTGGCACCGGGGAGCTGTTTTTT. Its protein product is CASPPVGTGELFF. This chain links TRBV18 with TRBJ2-2, with D unclear. This CDR3 spans 13 amino acids. CDR1 and CDR2 from the germline V gene are KGHSH and LQKENI. Trimming took off 8 bases at V and 4 bases at J, with 11 bases between the two ends.

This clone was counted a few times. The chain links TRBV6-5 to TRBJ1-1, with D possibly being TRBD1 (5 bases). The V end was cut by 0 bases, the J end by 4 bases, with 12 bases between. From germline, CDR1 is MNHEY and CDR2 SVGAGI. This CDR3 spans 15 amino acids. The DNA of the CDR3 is TGTGCCAGCAGTTACTCAGCTGGGGGGAGCACTGAAGCTTTCTTT. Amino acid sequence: CASSYSAGGSTEAFF.

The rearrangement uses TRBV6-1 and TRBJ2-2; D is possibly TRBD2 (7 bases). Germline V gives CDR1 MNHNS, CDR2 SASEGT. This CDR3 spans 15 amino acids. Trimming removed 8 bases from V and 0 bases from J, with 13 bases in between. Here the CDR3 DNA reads TGTGCCAGCGAGCGGGACAAAGCGAACACCGGGGAGCTGTTTTTT. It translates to CASERDKANTGELFF.

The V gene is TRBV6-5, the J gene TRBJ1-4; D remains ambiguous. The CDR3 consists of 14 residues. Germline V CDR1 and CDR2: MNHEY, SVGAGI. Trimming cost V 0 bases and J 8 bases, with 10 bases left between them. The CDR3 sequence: CASSYSEGIEKLFF. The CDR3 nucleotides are TGTGCCAGCAGTTACTCGGAGGGTATCGAAAAACTGTTTTTT.

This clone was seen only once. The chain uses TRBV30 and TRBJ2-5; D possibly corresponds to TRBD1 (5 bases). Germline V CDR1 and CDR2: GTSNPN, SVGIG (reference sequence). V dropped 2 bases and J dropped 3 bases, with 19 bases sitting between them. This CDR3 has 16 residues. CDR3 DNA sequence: TGTGCCTGGAGTCGCGATCAGGGTACCTTAAAAGAGACCCAGTACTTC. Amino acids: CAWSRDQGTLKETQYF.

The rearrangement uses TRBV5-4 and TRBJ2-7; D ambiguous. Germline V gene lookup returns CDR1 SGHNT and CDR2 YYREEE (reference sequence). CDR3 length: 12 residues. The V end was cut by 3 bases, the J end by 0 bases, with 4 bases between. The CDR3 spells CASSSSSYEQYF. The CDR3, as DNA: TGTGCCAGCAGCTCAAGCTCCTACGAGCAGTACTTC.

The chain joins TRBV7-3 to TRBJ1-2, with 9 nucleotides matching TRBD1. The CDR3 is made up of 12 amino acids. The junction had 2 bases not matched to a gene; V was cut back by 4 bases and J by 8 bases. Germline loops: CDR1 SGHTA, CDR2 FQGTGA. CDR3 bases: TGTGCCAGCAGCTCGGACAGGGGAGGCTACACCTTC. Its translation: CASSSDRGGYTF.

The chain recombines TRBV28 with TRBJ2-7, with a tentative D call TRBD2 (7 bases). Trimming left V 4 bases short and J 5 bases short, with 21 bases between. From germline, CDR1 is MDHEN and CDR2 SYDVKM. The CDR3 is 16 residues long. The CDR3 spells CASSSPGGGRRHEQYF. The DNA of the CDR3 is TGTGCCAGCAGTTCCCCGGGGGGCGGGAGAAGGCACGAGCAGTACTTC.

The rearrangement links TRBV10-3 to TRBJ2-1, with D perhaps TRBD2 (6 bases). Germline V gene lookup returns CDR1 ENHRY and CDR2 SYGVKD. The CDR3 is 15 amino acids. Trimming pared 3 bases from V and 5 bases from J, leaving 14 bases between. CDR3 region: CAISDGGPINNEQFF. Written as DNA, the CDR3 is TGTGCCATCAGTGATGGAGGGCCGATCAACAATGAGCAGTTCTTC.

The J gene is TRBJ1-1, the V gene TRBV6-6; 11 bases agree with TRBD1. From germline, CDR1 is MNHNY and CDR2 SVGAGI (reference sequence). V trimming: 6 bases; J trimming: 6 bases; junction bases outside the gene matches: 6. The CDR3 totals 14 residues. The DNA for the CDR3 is TGTGCCAGCAGCCGGACAGGGGGCCCCGCTGAAGCTTTCTTT. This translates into CASSRTGGPAEAFF.

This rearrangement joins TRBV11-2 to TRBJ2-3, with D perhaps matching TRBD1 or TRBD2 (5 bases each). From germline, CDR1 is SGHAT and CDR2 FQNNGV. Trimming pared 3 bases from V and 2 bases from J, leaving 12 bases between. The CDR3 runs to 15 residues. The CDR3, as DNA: TGTGCCAGCAGCTTCGTGGACGGGACCACAGATACGCAGTATTTT. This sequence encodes CASSFVDGTTDTQYF.

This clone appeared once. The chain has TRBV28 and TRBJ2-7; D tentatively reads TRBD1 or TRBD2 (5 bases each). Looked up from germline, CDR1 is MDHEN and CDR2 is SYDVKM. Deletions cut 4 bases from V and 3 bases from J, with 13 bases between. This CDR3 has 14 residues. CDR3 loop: CASSSDGAFYEQYF. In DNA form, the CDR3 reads TGTGCCAGCAGTTCGGACGGGGCCTTCTACGAGCAGTACTTC.

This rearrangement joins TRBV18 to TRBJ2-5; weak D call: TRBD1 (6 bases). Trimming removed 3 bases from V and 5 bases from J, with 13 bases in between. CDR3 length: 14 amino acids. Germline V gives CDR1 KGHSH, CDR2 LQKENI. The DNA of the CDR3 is TGTGCCAGCTCACCTCCCGGACAGTTTGAGACCCAGTACTTC. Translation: CASSPPGQFETQYF.

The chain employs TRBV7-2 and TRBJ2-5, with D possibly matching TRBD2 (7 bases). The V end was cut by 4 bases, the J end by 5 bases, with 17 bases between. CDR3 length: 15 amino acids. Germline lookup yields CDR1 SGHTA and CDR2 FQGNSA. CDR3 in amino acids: CASSSQLGGRETQYF. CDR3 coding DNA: TGTGCCAGCAGCTCTCAACTGGGGGGGCGGGAGACCCAGTACTTC.

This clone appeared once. The CDR3 DNA follows: TGTGCCAGCAGCTGGGACGGCAGGTTCCCGAACACCGGGGAGCTGTTTTTT. This gives the protein CASSWDGRFPNTGELFF. The chain combines TRBV9 with TRBJ2-2; tentatively, D is TRBD1 or TRBD2 (5 bases each). The CDR3 has 17 amino acids. Trimming cost V 4 bases and J 0 bases, with 16 bases left between them. Germline lookup yields CDR1 SGDLS and CDR2 YYNGEE.

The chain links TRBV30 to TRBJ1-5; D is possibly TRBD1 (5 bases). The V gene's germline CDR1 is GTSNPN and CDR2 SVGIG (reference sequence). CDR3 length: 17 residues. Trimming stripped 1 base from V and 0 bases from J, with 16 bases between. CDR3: CAWSEGPDSFSNQPQHF. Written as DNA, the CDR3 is TGTGCCTGGAGTGAAGGACCAGACAGTTTTAGCAATCAGCCCCAGCATTTT.

The CDR3 protein is CASSPRGGYGYTF. The CDR3 DNA reads TGTGCCAGTAGCCCCCGGGGAGGCTATGGCTACACCTTC. The chain is built from TRBV19 and TRBJ1-2; D gene ambiguous. Germline values: CDR1 LNHDA, CDR2 SQIVND (reference sequence). CDR3 length equals 13 residues. Trimming took 6 bases from V and 4 from J, leaving 12 bases between them.

In DNA, the CDR3 is TGTGCCAGTAGTATCGCCTACGAGCAGTACTTC. Protein product: CASSIAYEQYF. This chain uses TRBV19 with TRBJ2-7; D remains unclear. The length of the CDR3 is 11 residues. Trimming stripped 3 bases from V and 2 bases from J, with 2 bases between. CDR1 and CDR2 (germline): LNHDA, SQIVND (reference sequence). The whole variable domain, filled in from reference TRBV19 and TRBJ2-7, reads DGGITQSPKYLFRKEGQNVTLSCEQNLNHDAMYWYRQDPGQGLRLIYYSQIVNDFQKGDIAEGYSVSREKKESFPLTVTSAQKNPTAFYLCASSIAYEQYFGPGTRLTVT.

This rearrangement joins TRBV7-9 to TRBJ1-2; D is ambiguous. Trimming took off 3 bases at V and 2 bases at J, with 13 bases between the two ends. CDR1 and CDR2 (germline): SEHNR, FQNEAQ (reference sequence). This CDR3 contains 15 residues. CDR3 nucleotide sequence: TGTGCCAGCAGCTTCTTCTTACACCCCAACTATGGCTACACCTTC. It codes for CASSFFLHPNYGYTF.

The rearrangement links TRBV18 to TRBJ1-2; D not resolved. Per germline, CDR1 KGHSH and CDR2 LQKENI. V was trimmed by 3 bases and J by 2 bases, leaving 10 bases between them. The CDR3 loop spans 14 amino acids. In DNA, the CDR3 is TGTGCCAGCTCACCCGGCACCCCGAACTATGGCTACACCTTC. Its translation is CASSPGTPNYGYTF.

The CDR3 DNA follows: TGCGCCAGCAGCTTGGTTCGGGGGGCCCACAATGAGCAGTTCTTC. Amino acids: CASSLVRGAHNEQFF. The chain combines TRBV5-1 with TRBJ2-1; TRBD2 is a possible D gene (7 bases). CDR3 size: 15 residues. Between the trimmed V and J ends, which lost 0 bases and 5 bases, there was a span of 12 bases. Germline CDR1 SGHRS, CDR2 YFSETQ. Full variable domain (rest looked up from reference TRBV5-1 and TRBJ2-1): KAGVTQTPRYLIKTRGQQVTLSCSPISGHRSVSWYQQTPGQGLQFLFEYFSETQRNKGNFPGRFSGRQFSNSRSEMNVSTLELGDSALYLCASSLVRGAHNEQFFGPGTRLTVL.

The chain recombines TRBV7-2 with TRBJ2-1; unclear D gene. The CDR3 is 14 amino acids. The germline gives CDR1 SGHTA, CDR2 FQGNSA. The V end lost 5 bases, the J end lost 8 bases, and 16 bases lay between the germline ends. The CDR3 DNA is TGTGCCAGCAGCGCTAGAGGTTCTACCGATGAGCAGTTCTTC. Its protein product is CASSARGSTDEQFF.

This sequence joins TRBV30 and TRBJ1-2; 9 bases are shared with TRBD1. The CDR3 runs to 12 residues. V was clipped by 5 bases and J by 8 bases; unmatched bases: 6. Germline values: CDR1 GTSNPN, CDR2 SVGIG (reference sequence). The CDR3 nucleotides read TGTGCCTGGTCCACAGGGGGCCGGGGCTACACCTTC. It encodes CAWSTGGRGYTF.